The next 22 T cell receptor beta chains were all read from a single sample in a study of blood T cell repertoires in COVID-19. TCRdb's copy holds only in-frame clones and misses some; the assay was immunoSEQ multiplex PCR. The repertoire has roughly 280,000 clones, around 78% of them found once; the top ten carry 3.5% to 5.5%. The specimen sequenced was peripheral blood. These receptors were collected from a man aged 60 to 75 who had recovered from COVID-19.

The chain is built from TRBV19 and TRBJ1-2; 8 positions match TRBD1. Germline V gene lookup returns CDR1 LNHDA and CDR2 SQIVND (reference sequence). The CDR3 totals 14 residues. V shed 7 bases, J shed 4 bases, and the junction held 8 bases outside the gene matches. CDR3 protein: CASTYRDRFYGYTF. The CDR3 DNA follows: TGTGCCAGTACTTACCGGGACAGGTTCTATGGCTACACCTTC.

The rearrangement joins TRBV7-2 to TRBJ2-4; D uncertain. The germline V gene has CDR1 SGHTA and CDR2 FQGNSA. The CDR3 loop spans 14 amino acids. V was pared by 1 base and J by 5 bases, with 9 bases between. CDR3 bases: TGTGCCAGCAGCTTAGGGGCTATGCAAAACATTCAGTACTTC. Protein: CASSLGAMQNIQYF.

V usage is TRBV27 and J usage is TRBJ2-7; 7 bases map to TRBD2. CDR3 length: 16 amino acids. Trimming removed 4 bases from V and 0 bases from J; junction bases left unmatched: 9. Germline assignment: CDR1 MNHEY and CDR2 SMNVEV (reference sequence). This chain's CDR3 is CASSSPGTTSSYEQYF. The CDR3 bases are TGTGCCAGCAGTTCACCCGGGACTACCAGCTCCTACGAGCAGTACTTC.

V and J are TRBV3-1 (or the pseudogene TRBV3-2) and TRBJ2-4; tentative D call: TRBD1 (6 bases). The V gene's germline CDR1 is LGHDT and CDR2 YNNKEL (reference sequence). This CDR3 is built from 14 residues. V lost 1 base and J 4 bases, leaving 8 bases between the germline ends. The CDR3 here is CASSQGTDKNIQYF. CDR3 nucleotides: TGTGCCAGCAGCCAAGGGACAGATAAAAACATTCAGTACTTC.

The CDR3 DNA reads TGTGCCAGCAGCTTAGCTTCGGGACAGGGGAGTTACGAGCAGTACTTC. Amino acid sequence: CASSLASGQGSYEQYF. The chain uses TRBV7-9 and TRBJ2-7; the match to TRBD1 covers 10 bases. V dropped 0 bases and J dropped 4; count of bases not matched to a gene: 6. CDR1 and CDR2 from the germline V gene are SEHNR and FQNEAQ (reference sequence). This CDR3 is built from 16 residues.

The gene calls are TRBV4-1 and TRBJ2-7, with TRBD2 as a possible D gene (5 bases). The CDR3 sequence is 15 residues long. CDR1 and CDR2 from the germline V gene are MGHRA and YSYEKL. Trimming took 1 base from V and 4 from J, leaving 14 bases between them. In nucleotides, the CDR3 is TGCGCCAGCAGCCAAGTCGTTGGGGAGAGGTACGAGCAGTACTTC. It encodes CASSQVVGERYEQYF.

This clone turned up a few times. This chain uses TRBV7-6 with TRBJ1-1; D uncertain. Trimming removed 1 base from V and 0 bases from J, with 12 bases in between. Germline CDR1 reads SGHVS; CDR2 reads FNYEAQ. The length of the CDR3 is 16 residues. In nucleotides, the CDR3 is TGTGCCAGCAGCTTAGGTTGGCGGCAACTGAACACTGAAGCTTTCTTT. Protein: CASSLGWRQLNTEAFF.

This chain uses TRBV5-6 with TRBJ1-1, with a tentative D call TRBD1 (5 bases). Trimming cost V 1 base and J 5 bases, with 9 bases left between them. The CDR3 has 13 residues. Germline V gene data show CDR1 as SGHDT and CDR2 as YYEEEE. The CDR3 nucleotides are TGTGCCAGCAGCTTGCGGGGGGGAACTGAAGCTTTCTTT. Translation gives CASSLRGGTEAFF.

The CDR3 DNA reads TGTGCCAGCAGCTTAGTTCAGGGGGCCCAAGAGACCCAGTACTTC. Translation: CASSLVQGAQETQYF. This rearrangement joins TRBV7-9 to TRBJ2-5, with 8 nucleotides matching TRBD1. Germline lookup yields CDR1 SEHNR and CDR2 FQNEAQ (reference sequence). The ends lost 1 base at V and 1 base at J; junction bases unmatched: 2. The CDR3 extends over 15 amino acids.

The chain joins TRBV11-2 to TRBJ2-5; 13 bases are shared with TRBD2. Germline loops: CDR1 SGHAT, CDR2 FQNNGV. This CDR3 region has 15 residues. With 5 bases clipped from V and 3 bases from J, the junction kept 3 bases outside the gene matches. The CDR3 bases are TGTGCCAGCAGCGCCGGGACTAGCGGGAAAGAGACCCAGTACTTC. This encodes CASSAGTSGKETQYF.

The chain has TRBV5-1 and TRBJ1-1; perhaps TRBD1 as D (5 bases). V was shortened by 6 bases and J by 6 bases, with 18 bases between the two germline ends. Germline V CDR1 and CDR2: SGHRS, YFSETQ. The CDR3 length is 14 residues. The chain's CDR3 is CASKRLPGDPEAFF. The CDR3 coding sequence is TGCGCCAGCAAGCGACTCCCGGGGGACCCTGAAGCTTTCTTT.

The chain is built from TRBV5-1 and TRBJ1-2; no clear D gene. CDR3 length: 16 amino acids. CDR1 and CDR2 (germline): SGHRS, YFSETQ. V lost 4 bases and J lost 1, with 17 bases in between. The CDR3 DNA reads as TGCGCCAGCAGCCTAGGGTCCCCGAGGGATAACTATGGCTACACCTTC. Translation gives CASSLGSPRDNYGYTF. Drawing the rest from reference TRBV5-1 and TRBJ1-2, the complete variable domain is KAGVTQTPRYLIKTRGQQVTLSCSPISGHRSVSWYQQTPGQGLQFLFEYFSETQRNKGNFPGRFSGRQFSNSRSEMNVSTLELGDSALYLCASSLGSPRDNYGYTFGSGTRLTVV.

The chain recombines TRBV7-9 with TRBJ2-1; D ambiguous. Germline V gene sequence: CDR1 SEHNR, CDR2 FQNEAQ (reference sequence). Trimming removed 5 bases from V and 8 bases from J, with 7 bases in between. This CDR3 has 11 amino acids. CDR3 nucleotides: TGTGCCAGCAGCCCCTTTGATGAGCAGTTCTTC. This translates into CASSPFDEQFF.

The rearrangement joins TRBV4-1 to TRBJ2-1; D might be TRBD2 (6 bases). CDR3 length equals 16 residues. CDR1 and CDR2 (germline): MGHRA, YSYEKL. Trimming took 0 bases from V and 7 from J, leaving 16 bases between them. In DNA form, the CDR3 reads TGCGCCAGCAGCCAAGATTTGTCCGGGGGAGGTAATGAGCAGTTCTTC. This codes for CASSQDLSGGGNEQFF.

The J gene is TRBJ1-4, the V gene TRBV5-4, with TRBD1 identical over 7 bases. J was trimmed by 5 bases and V by 4 bases; bases with no gene match: 8. Germline V gene sequence: CDR1 SGHNT, CDR2 YYREEE (reference sequence). CDR3 length: 15 amino acids. CDR3 coding DNA: TGTGCCAGCAGCCCCTGGGACAGAAGAAATGAAAAACTGTTTTTT. This translates into CASSPWDRRNEKLFF.

J is TRBJ1-5 and V is TRBV6-5; 7 positions match TRBD1. The CDR3 spans 15 residues. Germline trimming cut 4 bases from V and 7 bases from J; bases unmatched to any gene: 10. Per germline, CDR1 MNHEY and CDR2 SVGAGI. The CDR3 protein is CASSFTTGSGQPQHF. CDR3 DNA: TGTGCCAGCAGTTTCACGACAGGGAGCGGACAGCCCCAGCATTTT.

J is TRBJ1-2 and V is TRBV7-9; D may be TRBD1 (5 bases). The CDR3 is made up of 15 amino acids. V shed 5 bases and J shed 1 base, with 14 bases lying between them. The germline gives CDR1 SEHNR, CDR2 FQNEAQ (reference sequence). Here the CDR3 reads CASSGRGLYNYGYTF. The CDR3 DNA is TGTGCCAGCAGCGGCCGGGGACTCTATAACTATGGCTACACCTTC.

The rearrangement links TRBV7-2 to TRBJ2-3, with 10 bases that match TRBD2. V lost 0 bases and J lost 0; bases outside the gene matches: 6. Germline assignment: CDR1 SGHTA and CDR2 FQGNSA. This CDR3 region has 18 residues. The CDR3 coding sequence is TGTGCCAGCAGCTTAGCCCTCCGAGCGGGGGGGAGCACAGATACGCAGTATTTT. Residues: CASSLALRAGGSTDTQYF.

V is TRBV2 and J is TRBJ2-1; 9 nucleotides match TRBD1. Germline lookup yields CDR1 SNHLY and CDR2 FYNNEI. CDR3 length: 15 amino acids. The trim removed 6 bases at V and 7 bases at J, leaving 10 bases unmatched. The CDR3 DNA sequence: TGTGCCAGCAGCGCCGGACAGGGGCACCTAAATGAGCAGTTCTTC. This codes for CASSAGQGHLNEQFF. Combining the CDR3 with reference TRBV2 and TRBJ2-1 gives the whole variable domain EPEVTQTPSHQVTQMGQEVILRCVPISNHLYFYWYRQILGQKVEFLVSFYNNEISEKSEIFDDQFSVERPDGSNFTLKIRSTKLEDSAMYFCASSAGQGHLNEQFFGPGTRLTVL.

This clone has more than one count but fewer than ten. The chain uses TRBV19 and TRBJ1-1; D may be TRBD1 (5 bases). The germline CDR1 and CDR2 sequences are LNHDA and SQIVND (reference sequence). The CDR3 covers 13 residues. V was trimmed by 10 bases and J by 1 base, leaving 13 bases between them. The CDR3 DNA reads as TGTGCCACCTCGGACAACCCGAACACTGAAGCTTTCTTT. It translates to CATSDNPNTEAFF.

The chain links TRBV10-3 to TRBJ1-1, with a possible D match to TRBD1 (6 bases). Trimming removed 8 bases at V and 3 bases at J, with 13 bases between. CDR3 length: 13 residues. Germline V gives CDR1 ENHRY, CDR2 SYGVKD. The CDR3 is CAIGEGDHTEAFF. CDR3 bases: TGTGCCATCGGGGAGGGGGATCACACTGAAGCTTTCTTT.

This clone was counted between two and nine times. J is TRBJ2-7 and V is TRBV20-1; 10 bases are a match to TRBD1. Trimming cost V 4 bases and J 12 bases; bases outside gene matches: 3. The CDR3 is 10 amino acids. Germline V gene lookup returns CDR1 DFQATT and CDR2 SNEGSKA (reference sequence). Here the CDR3 DNA reads TGCAGTGCTACGGGACAGGGGACGTACTTC. Amino acid sequence: CSATGQGTYF.